This T cell receptor beta chain comes out of a study of T cells in Graves' hyperthyroidism and ophthalmopathy (dated by TCRdb to about 2019). Study-wide context: Peripheral blood samples were taken at the time of initial diagnosis, prior to any treatment. To identify TCR V-J signatures that set the groups apart, the researchers used a discovery cohort of 100 patients, made up of 43 with Graves' ophthalmopathy and 57 with stable Graves' hyperthyroidism. An independent validation cohort of 18 to 20 hyperthyroidism patients and more than 15 patients who later progressed to ophthalmopathy tested prospective prediction of ophthalmopathy. The 75 to 100 discovery patients were randomly split 7:3 into training and test sets. Thyroid tissue and blood T-cell repertoires from over 5 Graves' hyperthyroidism patients were also compared in the study. After sampling, hyperthyroidism patients received methimazole starting at 30 mg daily, and ophthalmopathy patients received high-dose intravenous methylprednisolone. The paper describes TCR Vbeta CDR3 sequencing of fewer than 150 peripheral blood samples, made up of 43 ophthalmopathy patients, approximately 73 hyperthyroidism patients and 17 progressor patients.

In this sample, this clonotype turned up many times. What this receptor recognizes is not known. Base qualities are missing; no much larger clone stands one base away. Findings and caveats that apply to the study as a whole: A 13 V-J signature model separated ophthalmopathy from stable hyperthyroidism, with about 90% sensitivity and 81.08% specificity in cross-validation and 80%/75% in testing. In validation, the model predicted progression to ophthalmopathy a median of about 5.9 months before onset, with approximately 70% sensitivity and roughly 72% specificity. Most expanded thyroid clonotypes (frequency above 0.001) were also detected in blood, a finding suggesting that blood repertoires may reflect thyroid immune responses. Sample size was not statistically predetermined, and investigators were not blinded to group allocation.

A patient counted as having stable Graves' hyperthyroidism if no progression to ophthalmopathy occurred over 18 months of follow-up. The hyperthyroidism patients were between 18 and 65 years old and newly diagnosed, with a disease duration of less than 2 months. Any patient with an uncontrolled infection, another autoimmune disease, pregnancy or lactation was excluded. Diagnoses were established on the basis of clinical symptoms, serum thyroxine and TRAb, thyroid ultrasound, and orbital computed tomography. Ficoll-Paque density gradient centrifugation was used to isolate PBMCs from around 10 ml of fresh peripheral blood. Total RNA was extracted with Trizol reagent, and quality was checked on an Agilent 2100 Bioanalyzer. Amplification of TCR beta CDR3 regions was carried out from RNA transcripts. For the first round of RT-PCR on the TCR CDR3, the HTBI primer set was used together with the Qiagen OneStep RT-PCR kit. Libraries were constructed in a second round of multiplex PCR, after which size selection and purification were carried out. Libraries were sequenced paired-end with 100 bp reads on an Illumina HiSeq2000. Per the source publication's procedure: Raw data were processed with SOAPnuke, discarding reads with adapters, uncalled bases, mean Phred below 15, or no exact constant-primer or identifier match. COPE v1.2.5 was used to merge high-quality paired reads, and clonotypes were defined as unique nucleotide sequences. Clonotypes were aligned to IMGT TRBV, TRBD and TRBJ reference segments using MiTCR v1.1. The analysis was restricted to V-J combinations with a frequency above 0.0001, which together covered roughly 99% of the repertoires. The TCS score was defined as the ratio of F50 (clonal expansion) to E x V (chaos), calculated using BLOSUM62-based TCRdist between CDR3 peptides within each V-J. Welch's t-statistics and random forest reduced roughly 540 V-J features to 13, which were used in a naive Bayes classifier (R e1071). The public reads were reanalyzed by TCRdb: fastp trimming at Q25, MiXCR alignment, in-frame beta chains only. Every entry covers one CDR3 protein and lists the most common genes and DNA from its rows. TCRdb, rather than the study authors, made the V and J calls. Within this sample are more than 450,000 distinct CDR3 sequences, with 12% to 15% of them counted one time only. 11% to 15% of the sample lies in the top ten.

Taken from the germline V gene, the CDR1 and CDR2 loops are SGHTA and FQGNSA. From the cysteine through the phenylalanine, the CDR3 covers 15 amino acids. Only CDR3 DNA remains: 45 bases, in frame from the first base. Unmatched junction bases come to 5, with V trimmed by 4 bases and J by 6 bases. The origin of this receptor is a woman in her forties with Graves' hyperthyroidism. The source material was blood. The rearrangement combines TRBV7-2 with TRBJ2-1, with 11 junctional bases fitting TRBD2. The encoded CDR3 is CASSSVAGGGNEQFF. The sequenced DNA: TGTGCCAGCAGCTCAGTAGCGGGAGGGGGCAATGAGCAGTTCTTC.